One sample yielded the 2 T cell receptor beta chains listed below, sequenced in a study of radiation and T cells in renal cell carcinoma. Time point here: blood 4 weeks post-SBRT, at nephrectomy. The treatment: 15 Gy SBRT to primary tumor, nephrectomy 4 weeks later. The protocol was immunoSEQ multiplex PCR, while the TCRdb copy is restricted to in-frame clones and leaves out a portion. The repertoire includes roughly 64,000 clones, roughly 80% of them detected once, and 6.5% to 7.5% sits in the top ten. The material sequenced was blood, taken from a patient whose treatment included radiotherapy and nephrectomy. The receptors shown here come from a man aged 55 to 70 with renal cell carcinoma.

The chain uses TRBV30 and TRBJ1-5; D unresolved. Per the germline V gene, CDR1 is GTSNPN and CDR2 is SVGIG (reference sequence). The CDR3 loop spans 14 amino acids. V lost 1 base to trimming and J lost 0 bases, with 7 bases between them. CDR3 in amino acids: CAWSGQTSNQPQHF. DNA of the CDR3: TGTGCCTGGAGTGGTCAGACTAGCAATCAGCCCCAGCATTTT.

The rearrangement uses TRBV5-6 and TRBJ2-1; D call uncertain. Trimming took off 6 bases at V and 3 bases at J, with 7 bases between the two ends. The CDR3 contains 12 residues. The V gene's germline CDR1 is SGHDT and CDR2 YYEEEE. The CDR3 here is CASNWDYNEQFF. DNA of the CDR3: TGTGCCAGCAATTGGGACTACAATGAGCAGTTCTTC.